What follows are 16 T cell receptor beta chains derived from one specimen sequenced in a study of identical twins. TCRdb passed the 5' RACE reads through MiXCR, listing each CDR3 protein once. The data hold more than 1.5 million distinct CDR3 sequences, with about 32% observed a single time. The sample taken for sequencing was cord blood. These receptor sequences come from a newborn girl in good health.

The chain carries TRBV3-1 and TRBJ2-4; no firm D call. In germline, CDR1 is LGHDT, CDR2 YNNKEL (reference sequence). V lost 0 bases to trimming and J lost 6 bases, with 9 bases between them. There are 14 residues in the CDR3. The CDR3 protein is CASSQDFGLNIQYF. The CDR3 region has the DNA TGTGCCAGCAGCCAAGATTTTGGTCTAAACATTCAGTACTTC.

The chain has TRBV9 and TRBJ2-7, with 12 bases identical to TRBD1. The CDR3 loop spans 18 amino acids. Germline trimming cut 2 bases from V and 0 bases from J; bases unmatched to any gene: 9. Germline CDR1 SGDLS, CDR2 YYNGEE. This chain's CDR3 is CASSVPIPGQGASYEQYF. DNA for the CDR3: TGTGCCAGCAGCGTCCCCATTCCGGGACAGGGGGCCTCCTACGAGCAGTACTTC. The whole variable domain, filled in from reference TRBV9 and TRBJ2-7, reads DSGVTQTPKHLITATGQRVTLRCSPRSGDLSVYWYQQSLDQGLQFLIQYYNGEERAKGNILERFSAQQFPDLHSELNLSSLELGDSALYFCASSVPIPGQGASYEQYFGPGTRLTVT.

This clonotype was seen more than once but under ten times. The genes are TRBV2 and TRBJ2-1; 9 bases map to TRBD2. Trimming cost V 3 bases and J 5 bases; bases outside gene matches: 8. The germline gives CDR1 SNHLY, CDR2 FYNNEI. The CDR3 contains 16 residues. CDR3 loop: CASSDPVRTSDNEQFF. CDR3 DNA: TGTGCCAGCAGTGACCCAGTTAGGACTAGCGACAATGAGCAGTTCTTC. Complete variable domain (other parts from reference TRBV2 and TRBJ2-1): EPEVTQTPSHQVTQMGQEVILRCVPISNHLYFYWYRQILGQKVEFLVSFYNNEISEKSEIFDDQFSVERPDGSNFTLKIRSTKLEDSAMYFCASSDPVRTSDNEQFFGPGTRLTVL.

The chain is built from TRBV20-1 and TRBJ2-5, with 8 nucleotides matching TRBD2. The trim removed 6 bases at V and 4 bases at J, leaving 7 bases unmatched. From germline, CDR1 is DFQATT and CDR2 SNEGSKA (reference sequence). The CDR3 is 13 amino acids. CDR3: CSASYGRAETQYF. In DNA form, the CDR3 reads TGCAGTGCCTCTTACGGGAGGGCAGAGACCCAGTACTTC.

Many counts were recorded for this clonotype. V is TRBV4-1 and J is TRBJ2-3; no firm D call. Germline loops: CDR1 MGHRA, CDR2 YSYEKL. V lost 0 bases to trimming and J lost 6 bases, with 10 bases between them. This CDR3 has 14 amino acids. The chain's CDR3 is CASSQDGSRDTQYF. In nucleotides, the CDR3 is TGCGCCAGCAGCCAAGATGGTAGCAGGGATACGCAGTATTTT.

The sample holds a few counts of this clonotype. The chain joins TRBV7-2 to TRBJ2-3; a possible D gene is TRBD1 (6 bases). The CDR3 spans 15 residues. Germline V CDR1 and CDR2: SGHTA, FQGNSA. V was cut by 5 bases and J by 0 bases, with 12 bases left in between. CDR3 in amino acids: CASSRAGQSTDTQYF. The CDR3 region has the DNA TGTGCCAGCAGCCGAGCCGGACAGAGCACAGATACGCAGTATTTT.

The rearrangement joins TRBV7-9 to TRBJ2-3; 7 nucleotides match TRBD2. The CDR3 is 18 amino acids. J was trimmed by 2 bases and V by 2 bases; bases with no gene match: 13. Germline loops: CDR1 SEHNR, CDR2 FQNEAQ (reference sequence). The CDR3 nucleotides are TGTGCCAGCAGCTTACCACCAGGCGCTAGCGGCCCCACAGATACGCAGTATTTT. Translating gives CASSLPPGASGPTDTQYF.

This clonotype was seen more than once but under ten times. The V and J genes are TRBV12-3 or TRBV12-4 and TRBJ2-5, with TRBD2 identical over 8 bases. The CDR3 has 15 amino acids. Trimming at V came to 7 bases and at J to 5 bases, leaving 12 bases not matched to a gene. CDR3 sequence reads: CASTRGRGGLETQYF. The CDR3 region has the DNA TGTGCCAGCACCCGTGGACGGGGGGGCCTGGAGACCCAGTACTTC.

This clonotype has a handful of counts. This rearrangement joins TRBV28 to TRBJ1-6, with 7 bases matching TRBD1. This CDR3 region has 14 residues. Germline V CDR1 and CDR2: MDHEN, SYDVKM. Losses at the gene ends were 8 bases for V and 2 bases for J; bases not matched to a gene: 3. The CDR3 DNA follows: TGTGCCAGCCATACAGGGGCCTATAATTCACCCCTCCACTTT. Protein sequence: CASHTGAYNSPLHF. Filled out from reference TRBV28 and TRBJ1-6, the complete variable domain reads DVKVTQSSRYLVKRTGEKVFLECVQDMDHENMFWYRQDPGLGLRLIYFSYDVKMKEKGDIPEGYSVSREKKERFSLILESASTNQTSMYLCASHTGAYNSPLHFGNGTRLTVT.

The chain combines TRBV2 with TRBJ2-2; 14 bases fit TRBD2. V lost 6 bases, J lost 6 bases, and 6 bases stayed unmatched. Germline CDR1 is SNHLY and CDR2 is FYNNEI. The CDR3 loop spans 16 amino acids. CDR3 nucleotide sequence: TGTGCCAGCAGGGGACTAGCGGGAGAAGAATCCGGGGAGCTGTTTTTT. The encoded protein is CASRGLAGEESGELFF.

This clonotype occurred a few times. The V call is TRBV7-6, the J call TRBJ1-2, with D hard to call. Germline loops: CDR1 SGHVS, CDR2 FNYEAQ. CDR3 size: 16 residues. The ends were cut back, 2 bases at V and 4 bases at J, with 17 bases in the middle. CDR3: CASSLNETDCTYGYTF. CDR3 bases: TGTGCCAGCAGCTTAAATGAGACCGACTGCACCTATGGCTACACCTTC.

The V and J genes are TRBV3-1 and TRBJ2-2; TRBD1 might be the D (5 bases). This CDR3 region has 13 residues. Germline V gene data show CDR1 as LGHDT and CDR2 as YNNKEL (reference sequence). V lost 7 bases and J 5 bases, leaving 11 bases between the germline ends. The CDR3 sequence: CASTIQGTGELFF. In DNA, the CDR3 is TGTGCCAGCACCATCCAGGGAACCGGGGAGCTGTTTTTT.

This clonotype was picked up a small number of times. The rearrangement uses TRBV2 and TRBJ2-4; a weak D match, TRBD1 (6 bases). This CDR3 is 17 amino acids long. Germline V gene data show CDR1 as SNHLY and CDR2 as FYNNEI. CDR3 loop: CAGSQGKVVVAKNIQYF. The CDR3 region has the DNA TGTGCAGGCTCACAGGGCAAGGTCGTTGTGGCCAAAAACATTCAGTACTTC.

This chain uses TRBV10-3 with TRBJ1-6, with D possibly TRBD1 on 5 matching bases. Germline-derived CDR1 and CDR2 are ENHRY and SYGVKD. The CDR3 runs to 13 residues. Trimming removed 6 bases at V and 7 bases at J, with 10 bases between. Here the CDR3 reads CAISEAGNSPLHF. CDR3 DNA sequence: TGTGCCATCAGCGAGGCAGGGAATTCACCCCTCCACTTT.

This chain joins TRBV10-3 and TRBJ2-1; 15 nucleotides align to TRBD2. The CDR3 is 15 amino acids. With V trimmed by 6 bases and J by 8 bases, 5 bases remained unmatched. Germline V gene lookup returns CDR1 ENHRY and CDR2 SYGVKD. CDR3 nucleotides: TGTGCCATCAGCGTGCGGACTAGCGGGAGGGATGAGCAGTTCTTC. It yields the protein CAISVRTSGRDEQFF.

J is TRBJ1-2 and V is TRBV7-9; TRBD1 agrees at 9 bases. This CDR3 has 15 residues. Germline V CDR1 and CDR2: SEHNR, FQNEAQ (reference sequence). The V segment lost 7 bases and the J segment 4 bases; nucleotides outside the gene matches: 10. The CDR3, as DNA: TGTGCCAGCATCGGACAGGGGTTTGGTTTCTATGGCTACACCTTC. Protein: CASIGQGFGFYGYTF.